One sample yielded the 16 T cell receptor beta chains listed below, sequenced in a study of OX40 agonist ivuxolimab in advanced cancers. The protocol was immunoSEQ multiplex PCR, while the TCRdb copy is restricted to in-frame clones and leaves out a portion. The sample carries nearly 80,000 clones, around 92% recorded once. The sample consisted of CD4+ or CD8+ T cells sorted from blood, taken in a trial of the OX40 agonist ivuxolimab. All receptors derive from an adult with an advanced solid tumor such as melanoma, head and neck, liver or kidney cancer.

The chain combines TRBV28 with TRBJ2-7; D gene uncertain. Trimming left V 2 bases short and J 5 bases short, with 7 bases between. From germline, CDR1 is MDHEN and CDR2 SYDVKM. This CDR3 is built from 12 residues. CDR3 sequence reads: CASSLPRDEQYF. The CDR3 nucleotides read TGTGCCAGCAGTTTACCGCGAGACGAGCAGTACTTC.

CDR3: CASRTSGSRGETQYF. CDR3 bases: TGTGCCAGCAGAACGAGCGGGAGTCGGGGCGAGACCCAGTACTTC. The chain recombines TRBV6-1 with TRBJ2-5; 8 nucleotides match TRBD2. Per germline, CDR1 MNHNS and CDR2 SASEGT. Trimming removed 6 bases from V and 5 bases from J; junction bases left unmatched: 11. This CDR3 region has 15 residues.

The chain has TRBV5-6 and TRBJ2-7; tentatively, D is TRBD1 (5 bases). Trimming removed 5 bases from V and 0 bases from J, with 12 bases in between. This CDR3 has 14 residues. Germline V CDR1 and CDR2: SGHDT, YYEEEE. CDR3 sequence: CASSRVTVSYEQYF. CDR3 DNA sequence: TGTGCCAGCAGTCGGGTGACAGTCTCCTACGAGCAGTACTTC.

The CDR3 nucleotides read TGTGCCAGCAGTCGGTTTGGTGGCTACACCTTC. It is translated as CASSRFGGYTF. The chain uses TRBV28 and TRBJ1-2; no clear D. Germline CDR1 is MDHEN and CDR2 is SYDVKM. The CDR3 is 11 amino acids. V lost 5 bases and J lost 7, with 8 bases in between.

V usage is TRBV11-1 and J usage is TRBJ2-1; D is unclear. CDR3 size: 12 residues. Germline V gene lookup returns CDR1 SGHAT and CDR2 FQDESV (reference sequence). V lost 4 bases, J lost 7 bases, and 8 bases lay in between. CDR3 residues: CASSSTVNEQFF. The CDR3 DNA sequence: TGTGCCAGCAGCTCAACGGTGAATGAGCAGTTCTTC.

The chain links TRBV7-3 to TRBJ1-2; D is perhaps TRBD1 (5 bases). Trimming shortened V by 5 bases and J by 8 bases, and 21 bases separated the two germline ends. The CDR3 length is 15 residues. The V gene's germline CDR1 is SGHTA and CDR2 FQGTGA. The CDR3 protein is CASSPGTASHGGYTF. The CDR3, as DNA: TGTGCCAGCAGCCCCGGGACCGCTAGCCATGGGGGCTACACCTTC.

This chain connects TRBV25-1 to TRBJ2-5, with D perhaps matching TRBD2 (5 bases). Germline V gene sequence: CDR1 MGHDK, CDR2 SYGVNS. This CDR3 is 16 amino acids long. Between the trimmed V and J ends, which lost 2 bases and 5 bases, there was a span of 18 bases. CDR3 nucleotides: TGTGCCAGCAGTGAAACGCTCTTGAGGACTCCGGAGACCCAGTACTTC. The encoded protein is CASSETLLRTPETQYF.

This sequence joins TRBV6-5 and TRBJ1-1, with TRBD1 matching over 7 bases. In germline, CDR1 is MNHEY, CDR2 SVGAGI. V trimming: 6 bases; J trimming: 2 bases; junction bases outside the gene matches: 6. The CDR3 consists of 14 residues. The CDR3 region has the DNA TGTGCCAGCAGGAAAACAGGGGTCAACACTGAAGCTTTCTTT. This codes for CASRKTGVNTEAFF.

The rearrangement joins TRBV10-3 to TRBJ2-5; 8 nucleotides align to TRBD1. There are 17 residues in the CDR3. Germline CDR1 ENHRY, CDR2 SYGVKD. J lost 4 bases, V lost 4 bases, and 14 bases had no gene match. CDR3 in amino acids: CAISGDNRGSSLETQYF. Here the CDR3 DNA reads TGTGCCATCAGTGGGGATAACAGGGGGTCTAGTTTAGAGACCCAGTACTTC.

The CDR3 spells CATSRLGLLSYEQYF. CDR3 in DNA: TGTGCCACCAGCAGACTGGGACTCTTGTCTTACGAGCAGTACTTC. The V and J genes are TRBV15 and TRBJ2-7; a possible D gene is TRBD2 (6 bases). There are 15 residues in the CDR3. V was shortened by 2 bases and J by 4 bases, with 15 bases between the two germline ends. Germline V gene data show CDR1 as LNHNV and CDR2 as YYDKDF (reference sequence).

V gene TRBV18 combines with J gene TRBJ1-1; D unclear. Germline CDR1 KGHSH, CDR2 LQKENI. This CDR3 region has 16 residues. With 3 bases removed from V and 0 bases from J, the gap between germline ends came to 14 bases. In nucleotides, the CDR3 is TGTGCCAGCTCACCGGGTCTGATCAGTCTGAACACTGAAGCTTTCTTT. Residues: CASSPGLISLNTEAFF.

The chain links TRBV25-1 to TRBJ2-4; D is undetermined. There are 17 residues in the CDR3. Trimming removed 0 bases from V and 0 bases from J, with 12 bases in between. CDR1 MGHDK and CDR2 SYGVNS come from the germline V gene. CDR3 residues: CASSEYGDGVAKNIQYF. CDR3 in DNA: TGTGCCAGCAGTGAATATGGTGACGGAGTAGCCAAAAACATTCAGTACTTC.

This chain connects TRBV6-6 to TRBJ2-7; 7 bases align to TRBD1. CDR3 length equals 13 residues. Per germline, CDR1 MNHNY and CDR2 SVGAGI (reference sequence). Unmatched junction bases numbered 5, after V lost 6 bases and J lost 3 bases. The CDR3 bases are TGTGCCAGCAGCTATAGGACAGGCTACGAGCAGTACTTC. This translates into CASSYRTGYEQYF.

The genes are TRBV6-1 and TRBJ1-5; possible D gene TRBD1, 6 bases. The CDR3 is 15 amino acids. The ends were cut back, 0 bases at V and 6 bases at J, with 12 bases in the middle. CDR1 is MNHNS and CDR2 is SASEGT in the germline V gene. The CDR3 region is CASSEAAGAVQPQHF. CDR3 nucleotide sequence: TGTGCCAGCAGTGAAGCCGCGGGGGCGGTTCAGCCCCAGCATTTT.

The J gene is TRBJ2-7, the V gene TRBV2, with D possibly being TRBD2 (6 bases). CDR1 and CDR2 (germline): SNHLY, FYNNEI. The CDR3 sequence is 13 residues long. V lost 11 bases and J lost 4, with 18 bases in between. The CDR3 DNA sequence: TGTGCCGCCCCTGGACTTGGGGGGTACGAGCAGTACTTC. Its translation is CAAPGLGGYEQYF.

This clone was observed once. The chain combines TRBV11-2 with TRBJ1-2, with D tentatively TRBD1 (5 bases). With 5 bases removed from V and 11 bases from J, the gap between germline ends came to 12 bases. CDR3 size: 11 residues. CDR1 is SGHAT and CDR2 is FQNNGV in the germline V gene. Here the CDR3 reads CASSTGAFYTF. The CDR3 DNA reads TGTGCCAGCAGCACCGGGGCTTTTTACACCTTC.